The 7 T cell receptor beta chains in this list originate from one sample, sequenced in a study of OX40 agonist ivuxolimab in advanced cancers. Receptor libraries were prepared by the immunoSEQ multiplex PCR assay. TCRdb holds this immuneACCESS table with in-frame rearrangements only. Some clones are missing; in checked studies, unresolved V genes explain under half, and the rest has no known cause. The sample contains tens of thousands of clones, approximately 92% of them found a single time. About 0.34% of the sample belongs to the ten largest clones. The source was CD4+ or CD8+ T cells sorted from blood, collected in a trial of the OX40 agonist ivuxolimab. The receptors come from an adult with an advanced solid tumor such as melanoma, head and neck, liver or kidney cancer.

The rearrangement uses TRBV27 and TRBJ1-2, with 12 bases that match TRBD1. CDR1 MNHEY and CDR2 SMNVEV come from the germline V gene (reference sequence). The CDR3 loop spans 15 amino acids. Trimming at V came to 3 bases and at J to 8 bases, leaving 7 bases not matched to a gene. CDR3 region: CASSFFRDRGLGYTF. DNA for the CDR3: TGTGCCAGCAGTTTCTTCCGGGACAGGGGGCTCGGCTACACCTTC.

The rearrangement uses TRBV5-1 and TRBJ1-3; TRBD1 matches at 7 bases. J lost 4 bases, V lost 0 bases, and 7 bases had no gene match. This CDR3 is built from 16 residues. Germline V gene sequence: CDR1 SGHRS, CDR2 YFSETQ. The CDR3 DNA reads TGCGCCAGCAGCTTGGACAGGGGACTGGTCGGAAACACCATATATTTT. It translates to CASSLDRGLVGNTIYF.

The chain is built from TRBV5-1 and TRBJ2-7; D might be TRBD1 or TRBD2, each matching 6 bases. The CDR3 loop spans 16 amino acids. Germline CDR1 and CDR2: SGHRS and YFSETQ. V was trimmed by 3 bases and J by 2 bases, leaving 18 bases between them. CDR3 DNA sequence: TGCGCCAGCAGCTCCGGAGGGGGGTTAATGACCTACGAGCAGTACTTC. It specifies CASSSGGGLMTYEQYF.

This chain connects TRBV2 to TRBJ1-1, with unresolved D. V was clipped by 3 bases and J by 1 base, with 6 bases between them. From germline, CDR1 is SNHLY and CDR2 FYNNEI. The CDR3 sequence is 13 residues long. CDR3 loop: CASSEEGNTEAFF. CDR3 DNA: TGTGCCAGCAGTGAGGAGGGGAACACTGAAGCTTTCTTT.

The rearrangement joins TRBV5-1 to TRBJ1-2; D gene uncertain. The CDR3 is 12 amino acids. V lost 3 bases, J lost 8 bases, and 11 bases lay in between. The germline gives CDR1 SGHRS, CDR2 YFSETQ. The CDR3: CASSSDYLGYTF. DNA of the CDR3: TGCGCCAGCAGCTCGGATTATCTAGGCTACACCTTC.

For the CDR3, the DNA is TGTGCCAGCAGCGTTCAGGGCGGGGAGCTGTTTTTT. This codes for CASSVQGGELFF. The chain joins TRBV9 to TRBJ2-2; the D gene is possibly TRBD1 (5 bases). CDR1 is SGDLS, CDR2 YYNGEE, per germline. The V and J ends lost 2 bases and 7 bases respectively, with 6 bases between them. This CDR3 comprises 12 residues.

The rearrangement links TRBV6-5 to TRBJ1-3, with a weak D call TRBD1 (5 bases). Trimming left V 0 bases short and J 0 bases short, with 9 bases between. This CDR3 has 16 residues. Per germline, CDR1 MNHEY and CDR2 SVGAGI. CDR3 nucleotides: TGTGCCAGCAGTTACTCGGGGGTTGGCTCTGGAAACACCATATATTTT. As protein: CASSYSGVGSGNTIYF.